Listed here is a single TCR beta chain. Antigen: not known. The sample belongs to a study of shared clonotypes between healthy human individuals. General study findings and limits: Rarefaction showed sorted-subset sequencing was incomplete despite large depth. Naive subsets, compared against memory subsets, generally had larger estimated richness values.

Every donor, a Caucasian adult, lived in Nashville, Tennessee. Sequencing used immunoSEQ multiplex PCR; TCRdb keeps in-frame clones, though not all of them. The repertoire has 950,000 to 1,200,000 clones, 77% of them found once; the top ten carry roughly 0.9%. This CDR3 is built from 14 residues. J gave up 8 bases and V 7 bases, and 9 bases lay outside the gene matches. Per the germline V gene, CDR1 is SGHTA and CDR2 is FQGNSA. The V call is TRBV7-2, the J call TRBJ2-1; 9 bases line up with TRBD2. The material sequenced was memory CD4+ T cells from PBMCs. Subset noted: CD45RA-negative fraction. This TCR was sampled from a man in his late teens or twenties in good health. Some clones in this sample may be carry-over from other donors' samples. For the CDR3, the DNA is TGTGCCAGCATCCCGGGTAGCGGGAGCGATGAGCAGTTCTTC. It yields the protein CASIPGSGSDEQFF. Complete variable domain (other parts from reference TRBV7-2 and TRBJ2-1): GAGVSQSPSNKVTEKGKDVELRCDPISGHTALYWYRQSLGQGLEFLIYFQGNSAPDKSGLPSDRFSAERTGGSVSTLTIQRTQQEDSAVYLCASIPGSGSDEQFFGPGTRLTVL.